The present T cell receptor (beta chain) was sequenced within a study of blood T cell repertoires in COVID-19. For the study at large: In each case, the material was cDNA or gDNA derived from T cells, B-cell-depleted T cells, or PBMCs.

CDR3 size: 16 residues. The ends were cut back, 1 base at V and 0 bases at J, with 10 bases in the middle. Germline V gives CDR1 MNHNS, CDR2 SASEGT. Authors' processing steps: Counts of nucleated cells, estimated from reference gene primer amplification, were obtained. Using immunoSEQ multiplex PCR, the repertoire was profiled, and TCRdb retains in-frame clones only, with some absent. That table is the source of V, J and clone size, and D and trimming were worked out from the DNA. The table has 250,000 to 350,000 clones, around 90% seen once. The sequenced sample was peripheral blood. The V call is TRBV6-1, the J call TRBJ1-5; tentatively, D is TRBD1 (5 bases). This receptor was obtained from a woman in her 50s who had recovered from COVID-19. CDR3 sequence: CASSEGGGGSNQPQHF. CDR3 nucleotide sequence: TGTGCCAGCAGTGAAGGGGGGGGTGGTAGCAATCAGCCCCAGCATTTT.